One sample yielded the 19 T cell receptor beta chains listed below, sequenced in a study of T cell responses to AZD1222 COVID-19 vaccine. Method: immunoSEQ multiplex PCR; TCRdb's copy keeps in-frame clones and lacks some. There are about 140,000 clones in the sample; roughly nine tenths occur only once, and 7.5% to 8% lies in the top ten. The sequencing here drew on peripheral blood, taken 28 days after the second dose of the MenACWY control vaccine. The source of these receptors is an adult who received the MenACWY meningococcal vaccine as a control.

The rearrangement uses TRBV6-2 or TRBV6-3 and TRBJ2-3, with TRBD2 matching over 8 bases. This CDR3 has 15 amino acids. Germline CDR1 reads MNHEY; CDR2 reads SVGEGT. Trimming removed 5 bases from V and 2 bases from J; junction bases left unmatched: 6. CDR3 amino acids: CASSTAGANTDTQYF. The CDR3 coding sequence is TGTGCCAGCAGTACAGCGGGGGCCAACACAGATACGCAGTATTTT.

The CDR3 nucleotides read TGCGCCAGCACCACAAAGGTTCTAGCGGAGTGCTCCTACGAGCAGTACTTC. Encoded protein: CASTTKVLAECSYEQYF. The chain combines TRBV10-1 with TRBJ2-7; 7 positions match TRBD2. The CDR3 has 17 residues. The germline CDR1 and CDR2 sequences are WNHNN and SYGVQD (reference sequence). V lost 7 bases, J lost 0 bases, and 15 bases stayed unmatched.

The V and J genes are TRBV19 and TRBJ2-4; D is unclear. Germline assignment: CDR1 LNHDA and CDR2 SQIVND (reference sequence). This CDR3 has 12 residues. V was shortened by 6 bases and J by 2 bases, with 5 bases between the two germline ends. CDR3 sequence reads: CASSATKNIQYF. The CDR3 DNA is TGTGCCAGTAGCGCAACCAAAAACATTCAGTACTTC.

This chain uses TRBV6-1 with TRBJ2-3, with D hard to call. CDR3 length: 12 amino acids. Germline lookup yields CDR1 MNHNS and CDR2 SASEGT. V lost 0 bases, J lost 6 bases, and 4 bases lay in between. The CDR3 loop is CASSEAKDTQYF. The CDR3 nucleotides read TGTGCCAGCAGTGAAGCGAAGGATACGCAGTATTTT.

This chain links TRBV10-3 with TRBJ2-3, with D perhaps TRBD2 (5 bases). Germline-derived CDR1 and CDR2 are ENHRY and SYGVKD. The CDR3 covers 11 residues. V lost 3 bases to trimming and J lost 7 bases, with 5 bases between them. The CDR3: CAISDGNTQYF. The DNA for the CDR3 is TGTGCCATCAGTGACGGGAATACGCAGTATTTT.

This chain links TRBV7-9 with TRBJ2-5; TRBD2 is a possible D gene (5 bases). Trimming took off 0 bases at V and 5 bases at J, with 16 bases between the two ends. CDR3 length: 16 residues. In germline, CDR1 is SEHNR, CDR2 FQNEAQ (reference sequence). DNA of the CDR3: TGTGCCAGCAGCTTAGCGCTCGGCCGGGGATGGGAGACCCAGTACTTC. Its translation: CASSLALGRGWETQYF. The variable domain in full, with the rest retrieved from reference TRBV7-9 and TRBJ2-5, is DTGVSQNPRHKITKRGQNVTFRCDPISEHNRLYWYRQTLGQGPEFLTYFQNEAQLEKSRLLSDRFSAERPKGSFSTLEIQRTEQGDSAMYLCASSLALGRGWETQYFGPGTRLLVL.

V usage is TRBV28 and J usage is TRBJ1-5, with D possibly TRBD1 on 6 matching bases. The V end lost 7 bases, the J end lost 3 bases, and 16 bases lay between the germline ends. The CDR3 consists of 15 residues. Per germline, CDR1 MDHEN and CDR2 SYDVKM. CDR3 nucleotides: TGTGCCAGCACCTTGGGGGCGGGGATCAATCAGCCCCAGCATTTT. Translating gives CASTLGAGINQPQHF.

J is TRBJ1-6 and V is TRBV30, with 7 bases aligning to TRBD1. The CDR3 is made up of 16 amino acids. The V segment lost 2 bases and the J segment 6 bases; nucleotides outside the gene matches: 10. CDR1 GTSNPN and CDR2 SVGIG come from the germline V gene (reference sequence). In nucleotides, the CDR3 is TGTGCCTGGAGTTCTCAGGGGGTGAGTGGTAATTCACCCCTCCACTTT. It codes for CAWSSQGVSGNSPLHF.

This clone was observed a single time. The chain is built from TRBV9 and TRBJ1-1; D remains unclear. Per germline, CDR1 SGDLS and CDR2 YYNGEE. Trimming removed 0 bases from V and 4 bases from J, with 13 bases in between. This CDR3 is 15 amino acids long. The CDR3 loop is CASSVDSVRVTEAFF. DNA of the CDR3: TGTGCCAGCAGCGTAGACTCGGTGAGGGTCACTGAAGCTTTCTTT.

The J gene is TRBJ1-5, the V gene TRBV12-3 or TRBV12-4; maybe TRBD1 (5 bases). The CDR3 spans 12 residues. Trimming shortened V by 7 bases and J by 9 bases, and 13 bases separated the two germline ends. The CDR3 is CASTVWGWPQHF. In nucleotides, the CDR3 is TGTGCCAGCACCGTGTGGGGGTGGCCCCAGCATTTT.

The chain is built from TRBV19 and TRBJ2-7, with a tentative D call TRBD2 (5 bases). V shed 3 bases and J shed 2 bases, with 11 bases lying between them. CDR3 length: 14 residues. The V gene's germline CDR1 is LNHDA and CDR2 SQIVND (reference sequence). DNA for the CDR3: TGTGCCAGTAGTATTGGACGGGGAGCCTACGAGCAGTACTTC. It yields the protein CASSIGRGAYEQYF.

The chain has TRBV4-3 and TRBJ2-3, with unresolved D. V lost 2 bases to trimming and J lost 4 bases, with 7 bases between them. The CDR3 has 13 amino acids. Germline assignment: CDR1 LGHNA and CDR2 YSLEER. CDR3 DNA sequence: TGCGCCAGCAGCCAATCAGCTTCAGATACGCAGTATTTT. It is translated as CASSQSASDTQYF.

The V call is TRBV6-5, the J call TRBJ1-1, with unresolved D. The CDR3 is 12 amino acids. Germline V gene data show CDR1 as MNHEY and CDR2 as SVGAGI. V lost 6 bases and J lost 11, with 16 bases in between. As DNA, the CDR3 is TGTGCCAGCAGCCTCACTACTGTCGGGGCTTTCTTT. It translates to CASSLTTVGAFF.

This clone was detected a few times. The chain employs TRBV15 and TRBJ1-4; D remains ambiguous. CDR1 is LNHNV and CDR2 is YYDKDF in the germline V gene (reference sequence). This CDR3 contains 15 residues. Trimming took off 2 bases at V and 7 bases at J, with 14 bases between the two ends. CDR3 DNA sequence: TGTGCCACCAGCAGACCAATAACCGTTGGTGAAAAACTGTTTTTT. It yields the protein CATSRPITVGEKLFF.

This clone has only one observation. The rearrangement uses TRBV7-8 and TRBJ2-5, with D tentatively TRBD2 (5 bases). V dropped 2 bases and J dropped 5 bases, with 18 bases sitting between them. Germline loops: CDR1 SGHVS, CDR2 FQNEAQ. This CDR3 has 16 residues. The CDR3 loop reads CASSLRRTGQWETQYF. The CDR3 DNA reads TGTGCCAGCAGCTTAAGGAGGACGGGCCAGTGGGAGACCCAGTACTTC.

This sequence joins TRBV29-1 and TRBJ1-1; D is unresolved. The ends were cut back, 0 bases at V and 1 base at J, with 3 bases in the middle. CDR1 is SQVTM, CDR2 ANQGSEA, per germline. The CDR3 extends over 12 amino acids. Here the CDR3 DNA reads TGCAGCGTTGAAGATAAGAACACTGAAGCTTTCTTT. Its protein product is CSVEDKNTEAFF. Complete variable domain (other parts from reference TRBV29-1 and TRBJ1-1): SAVISQKPSRDICQRGTSLTIQCQVDSQVTMMFWYRQQPGQSLTLIATANQGSEATYESGFVIDKFPISRPNLTFSTLTVSNMSPEDSSIYLCSVEDKNTEAFFGQGTRLTVV.

V is TRBV6-1 and J is TRBJ2-7; TRBD1 matches at 10 bases. Germline loops: CDR1 MNHNS, CDR2 SASEGT. The V segment lost 5 bases and the J segment 0 bases; nucleotides outside the gene matches: 7. The CDR3 covers 16 residues. The CDR3 region has the DNA TGTGCCAGCAGTAAAGTCGGGACAGGGGTCTCCTACGAGCAGTACTTC. Translating gives CASSKVGTGVSYEQYF.

The J gene is TRBJ2-7, the V gene TRBV12-2; the table gives TRBD1 as D, unverified against the DNA. TRBV12-2 is annotated as a pseudogene. The CDR3 totals 11 residues. CDR3 DNA: TGTGCAAGTCTCTTGGACAGCCGGAAGTACTTC. This gives the protein CASLLDSRKYF.

On this clone: The junction departs from the called germline gene at one end, perhaps through a read error. The chain links TRBV6-1 to TRBJ1-5; D is unresolved. The germline gives CDR1 MNHNS, CDR2 SASEGT. The CDR3 is 13 amino acids. The CDR3 nucleotides are TGTGCCAGCAGCGAAGGACCGAATCAGCCCCAGCATTTT. It specifies CASSEGPNQPQHF.